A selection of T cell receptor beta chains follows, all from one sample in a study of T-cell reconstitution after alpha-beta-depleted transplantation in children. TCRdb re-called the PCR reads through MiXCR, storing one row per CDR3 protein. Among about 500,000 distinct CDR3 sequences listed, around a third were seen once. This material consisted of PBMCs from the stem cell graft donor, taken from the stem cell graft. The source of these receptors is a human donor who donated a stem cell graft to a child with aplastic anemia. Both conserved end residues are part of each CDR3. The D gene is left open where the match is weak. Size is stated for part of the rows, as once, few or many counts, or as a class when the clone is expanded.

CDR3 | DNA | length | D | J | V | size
CASSLDGGYQPQHF | TGCGCCAGCAGCTTGGACGGGGGTTATCAGCCCCAGCATTTT | 14 | . | TRBJ1-5 | TRBV5-1 | .
CASSPTSGRAVQYF | TGCGCCAGCAGCCCGACTAGCGGGAGGGCTGTGCAGTACTTC | 14 | TRBD2 | TRBJ2-7 | TRBV5-1 | .
CASTTGTGGLINSYNEQFF | TGTGCCAGTACCACCGGGACAGGGGGCCTTATCAACTCCTACAATGAGCAGTTCTTC | 19 | TRBD1 | TRBJ2-1 | TRBV19 | .
CASSLGRGTGGGYGYTF | TGTGCCAGCAGCTTGGGACGAGGGACAGGGGGTGGCTATGGCTACACCTTC | 17 | TRBD1 | TRBJ1-2 | TRBV5-6 | .
CASSYSARGDEQFF | TGTGCCAGCAGTTACTCGGCCAGGGGCGATGAGCAGTTCTTC | 14 | . | TRBJ2-1 | TRBV6-2/TRBV6-3 | few
CSADNGLTGTYEQYF | TGCAGTGCTGATAACGGACTCACCGGAACCTACGAGCAGTACTTC | 15 | . | TRBJ2-7 | TRBV20-1 | .
CASSPKDRVDTGELFF | TGTGCCAGCTCACCAAAGGACAGGGTGGACACCGGGGAGCTGTTTTTT | 16 | TRBD1 | TRBJ2-2 | TRBV18 | .
CASSPLSRVGTDTQYF | TGTGCCAGCTCACCACTCTCCAGGGTCGGCACAGATACGCAGTATTTT | 16 | . | TRBJ2-3 | TRBV18 | once
CSVEDKGLRGYTF | TGCAGCGTTGAAGATAAGGGTTTACGTGGCTACACCTTC | 13 | . | TRBJ1-2 | TRBV29-1 | few
CASNLDRAYQETQYF | TGTGCCAGCAATCTGGACAGGGCCTACCAAGAGACCCAGTACTTC | 15 | TRBD1 | TRBJ2-5 | TRBV2 | .
CASRAGEGGPETQYF | TGTGCCAGCAGGGCGGGAGAGGGAGGGCCGGAGACCCAGTACTTC | 15 | TRBD2 | TRBJ2-5 | TRBV6-1 | .
CASSLEGTQGQPQHF | TGTGCCAGCAGCTTGGAGGGGACCCAGGGTCAGCCCCAGCATTTT | 15 | . | TRBJ1-5 | TRBV5-5 | .
CASSYQASAYEQFF | TGTGCCAGCAGTTACCAGGCTAGCGCCTATGAGCAGTTCTTC | 14 | . | TRBJ2-1 | TRBV6-5 | .
CASSLAGPTGFQYF | TGTGCCAGCAGCTTGGCCGGGCCCACCGGGTTCCAGTACTTC | 14 | . | TRBJ2-5 | TRBV5-4 | .
CASSYGNSEAFF | TGTGCCAGCAGTTATGGGAATAGCGAAGCTTTCTTT | 12 | . | TRBJ1-1 | TRBV6-5 | .
CASSYERPGNTIYF | TGTGCCAGCAGTTACGAACGACCAGGAAACACCATATATTTT | 14 | . | TRBJ1-3 | TRBV6-5 | .
CASSYKGQGALFYGYTF | TGTGCCAGCAGTTACAAGGGACAGGGGGCGCTTTTCTATGGCTACACCTTC | 17 | TRBD1 | TRBJ1-2 | TRBV6-2/TRBV6-3 | few
CSARDLSTAQGYTF | TGCAGTGCTAGAGATCTATCGACGGCGCAAGGCTACACCTTC | 14 | . | TRBJ1-2 | TRBV20-1 | few
CSATPVGGDPLHF | TGCAGTGCAACCCCCGTGGGAGGGGACCCCCTCCACTTT | 13 | . | TRBJ1-6 | TRBV20-1 | few
CASAGVGAMIGEQFF | TGTGCCAGCGCGGGGGTCGGGGCAATGATCGGGGAGCAGTTCTTC | 15 | TRBD2 | TRBJ2-1 | TRBV27 | .
CASELPGYGEAFF | TGTGCCAGCGAACTCCCCGGGTACGGTGAAGCTTTCTTT | 13 | . | TRBJ1-1 | TRBV12-3/TRBV12-4 | few
CAWRERQINTIYF | TGTGCCTGGAGGGAGAGACAGATAAACACCATATATTTT | 13 | . | TRBJ1-3 | TRBV30 | .
CASRSLRDRDNYGYTF | TGCGCCAGCAGATCTCTCCGGGACAGAGATAACTATGGCTACACCTTC | 16 | TRBD1 | TRBJ1-2 | TRBV5-1 | .
CASSSTPGETQYF | TGTGCCAGCAGCTCTACCCCCGGAGAGACCCAGTACTTC | 13 | . | TRBJ2-5 | TRBV7-7 | .
CASSFVAGGAYNEQFF | TGTGCCAGCAGCTTCGTAGCGGGAGGGGCCTACAATGAGCAGTTCTTC | 16 | TRBD2 | TRBJ2-1 | TRBV7-2 | .
CSARGVRPGAEKLFF | TGCAGTGCTAGAGGGGTGAGACCCGGCGCTGAAAAACTGTTTTTT | 15 | . | TRBJ1-4 | TRBV20-1 | .
CASSPSGRFVSDTQYF | TGCGCCAGCAGCCCTAGCGGGAGGTTTGTCTCAGATACGCAGTATTTT | 16 | TRBD2 | TRBJ2-3 | TRBV5-1 | .
CASSQDRGRVYGYTF | TGCGCCAGCAGCCAAGACAGGGGACGAGTCTATGGCTACACCTTC | 15 | . | TRBJ1-2 | TRBV4-3 | .
CASSQPAGSEKLFF | TGTGCCAGCAGCCAACCCGCAGGGTCAGAAAAACTGTTTTTT | 14 | . | TRBJ1-4 | TRBV4-2 | .
CASSDTSGRANSYNEQFF | TGTGCCAGCAGTGACACTAGCGGGAGGGCCAACTCCTACAATGAGCAGTTCTTC | 18 | TRBD2 | TRBJ2-1 | TRBV2 | .
CAHEGRGQWGEQFF | TGTGCCCACGAGGGGAGGGGGCAGTGGGGTGAGCAGTTCTTC | 14 | . | TRBJ2-1 | TRBV30 | .
CSVTGNLNTEAFF | TGCAGCGTGACAGGCAACTTGAACACTGAAGCTTTCTTT | 13 | . | TRBJ1-1 | TRBV29-1 | .
CASSPERGTGANVLTF | TGCGCCAGCAGCCCCGAACGGGGTACCGGGGCCAACGTCCTGACTTTC | 16 | . | TRBJ2-6 | TRBV4-3 | .
CASSPPVGDLNNEQFF | TGTGCCAGCAGCCCACCTGTGGGGGACCTAAACAATGAGCAGTTCTTC | 16 | . | TRBJ2-1 | TRBV6-1 | few
CAFSGTSRNEQFF | TGTGCCTTTAGCGGGACCTCAAGAAATGAGCAGTTCTTC | 13 | TRBD2 | TRBJ2-1 | TRBV30 | .
CASSPKATRGETQYF | TGTGCCAGCTCACCAAAGGCCACCCGGGGAGAGACCCAGTACTTC | 15 | . | TRBJ2-5 | TRBV18 | .
CASSPRTGANEKLFF | TGTGCCAGCAGCCCCCGGACAGGGGCTAATGAAAAACTGTTTTTT | 15 | TRBD1 | TRBJ1-4 | TRBV7-8 | many
CASSLGYDKLAKNIQYF | TGTGCCAGCAGCTTAGGATACGACAAATTAGCCAAAAACATTCAGTACTTC | 17 | . | TRBJ2-4 | TRBV7-2 | few
CASRTGGAYSNQPQHF | TGTGCCAGTAGGACAGGGGGCGCATATAGCAATCAGCCCCAGCATTTT | 16 | TRBD1 | TRBJ1-5 | TRBV12-3/TRBV12-4 | .
CASSLDQGKYTEAFF | TGTGCCAGCAGCTTAGACCAGGGGAAGTACACTGAAGCTTTCTTT | 15 | . | TRBJ1-1 | TRBV7-2 | few
CSAHLHRQTYGYTF | TGCAGTGCCCACCTCCACCGCCAGACCTATGGCTACACCTTC | 14 | . | TRBJ1-2 | TRBV20-1 | .
CSARLPGQGVEKLFF | TGCAGTGCTAGACTCCCGGGACAGGGCGTTGAAAAACTGTTTTTT | 15 | TRBD1 | TRBJ1-4 | TRBV20-1 | .
CASRQAGTGAYNEQFF | TGTGCCAGCAGACAAGCCGGGACAGGGGCCTACAATGAGCAGTTCTTC | 16 | TRBD1 | TRBJ2-1 | TRBV12-3/TRBV12-4 | .
CASSQGRGRVGPYNEQFF | TGCGCCAGCAGCCAAGGTCGGGGGCGGGTGGGTCCCTACAATGAGCAGTTCTTC | 18 | . | TRBJ2-1 | TRBV4-1 | .
CASTGTGEETQYF | TGTGCCAGCACCGGGACAGGTGAAGAGACCCAGTACTTC | 13 | TRBD1 | TRBJ2-5 | TRBV6-6 | .
CSARDSGQGYGYTF | TGCAGTGCTAGAGATTCAGGGCAAGGGTATGGCTACACCTTC | 14 | . | TRBJ1-2 | TRBV20-1 | .
CASGLVDEQFF | TGTGCCAGCGGATTGGTGGATGAGCAGTTCTTC | 11 | . | TRBJ2-1 | TRBV7-9 | .
CSVSGTSGSSYNEQFF | TGCAGCGTTTCCGGGACTAGCGGGAGCTCCTACAATGAGCAGTTCTTC | 16 | TRBD2 | TRBJ2-1 | TRBV29-1 | few
CASRTGPFHEQFF | TGTGCCAGCAGGACGGGACCCTTTCATGAGCAGTTCTTC | 13 | . | TRBJ2-1 | TRBV12-3/TRBV12-4 | .
CASNGRSYEQYF | TGTGCCAGTAACGGGAGGTCCTACGAGCAGTACTTC | 12 | TRBD2 | TRBJ2-7 | TRBV19 | few